This is a list of T cell receptor beta chains from one sample in a study of shared clonotypes between healthy human individuals. Here immunoSEQ multiplex PCR was the method, and the copy in TCRdb shows in-frame clones only, minus some. The sample shows 550,000 to 800,000 clones, around 90% of them seen only once. Sequencing was performed on memory CD8+ T cells from PBMCs. The receptors derive from a man younger than 35 in good health. Some clones in this sample may be carry-over from other donors' samples. The CDR3 runs from the conserved cysteine through the conserved F or W. Each record gives: CDR3 DNA, CDR3 protein, J gene, V gene, clone size, D gene. A D gene is named only where the DNA matches it firmly. The size field is filled for only some rows; it gives once, few, many or a size class.

DNA: TGTGCCAGCAGCGACGGCTATGGCTACACCTTC; CDR3: CASSDGYGYTF; J: TRBJ1-2; V: TRBV7-3; size: once; D: -
DNA: TGTGCCAGTAGCCTTTACAGTAAGGGCAATCAGCCCCAGCATTTT; CDR3: CASSLYSKGNQPQHF; J: TRBJ1-5; V: TRBV19; size: -; D: -
DNA: TGTGCCAGCAGCGCGGGGGTGGTAGGGGAAGAGACCCAGTACTTC; CDR3: CASSAGVVGEETQYF; J: TRBJ2-5; V: TRBV9; size: -; D: -
DNA: TGTGCCAGCAGCCAAGCGGGAGCGGATGAGCAGTTCTTC; CDR3: CASSQAGADEQFF; J: TRBJ2-1; V: TRBV4-2; size: -; D: -
DNA: TGTGCCAGCAGCGTAAACCAGGCCACCGACACCGGGGAGCTGTTTTTT; CDR3: CASSVNQATDTGELFF; J: TRBJ2-2; V: TRBV9; size: -; D: -
DNA: TGTGCCAGCTCACCGGGCGCGTGGGGCTACGAGCAGTACTTC; CDR3: CASSPGAWGYEQYF; J: TRBJ2-7; V: TRBV18; size: -; D: -
DNA: TGTGCCAGCAGCTGGAGGGGATCGGAGACCCAGTACTTC; CDR3: CASSWRGSETQYF; J: TRBJ2-5; V: TRBV5-4; size: -; D: -
DNA: TGCAGCGTCGTCGGGGAAGCTTTCTTT; CDR3: CSVVGEAFF; J: TRBJ1-1; V: TRBV29-1; size: -; D: -
DNA: TGTGCCAGCAGCGTAAAACAGGGCTCGCATACCATATATTTT; CDR3: CASSVKQGSHTIYF; J: TRBJ1-3; V: TRBV9; size: once; D: -
DNA: TGTGCCAGCAGCTTGCCCCCTCTCCATGGCTACACCTTC; CDR3: CASSLPPLHGYTF; J: TRBJ1-2; V: TRBV5-4; size: -; D: -
DNA: TGTGCCAGCAGTTTGGTCGGTTCCTACCGGTTCTACGAGCAGTACTTC; CDR3: CASSLVGSYRFYEQYF; J: TRBJ2-7; V: TRBV28; size: -; D: -
DNA: TGTGCCACCAGCAGAGAAAGGCAGTCCTACGAGCAGTACTTC; CDR3: CATSRERQSYEQYF; J: TRBJ2-7; V: TRBV15; size: -; D: -
DNA: TGTGCCAGCAGCCCTTTTGAGGGAGGGATTAACAATGAGCAGTTCTTC; CDR3: CASSPFEGGINNEQFF; J: TRBJ2-1; V: TRBV9; size: -; D: TRBD2
DNA: TGCGCCAGCAGCTCCCACAGCGGGGCGGGAGAGGGAAACATTCAGTACTTC; CDR3: CASSSHSGAGEGNIQYF; J: TRBJ2-4; V: TRBV5-1; size: -; D: TRBD2
DNA: TGTGCCAGCAGCCGATCTACAGGGGCCTCCTACGAGCAGTACTTC; CDR3: CASSRSTGASYEQYF; J: TRBJ2-7; V: TRBV7-9; size: -; D: TRBD1
DNA: TGTGCCAGCAGCCCCGGGACAGGGCAAACCGGGGAGCTGTTTTTT; CDR3: CASSPGTGQTGELFF; J: TRBJ2-2; V: TRBV7-9; size: -; D: TRBD1
DNA: TGTGCCACCAGCACCGAAAACTACGAGCAGTACTTC; CDR3: CATSTENYEQYF; J: TRBJ2-7; V: TRBV15; size: -; D: -
DNA: TGTGCCAGCAGCTTAAGCAATAGTTTACAGATAAGAACTGAAGCTTTCTTT; CDR3: CASSLSNSLQIRTEAFF; J: TRBJ1-1; V: TRBV7-9; size: -; D: -
DNA: TGTGCCAGCAGCTACCGACCGGGACAGGGGTACACTGAAGCTTTCTTT; CDR3: CASSYRPGQGYTEAFF; J: TRBJ1-1; V: TRBV7-9; size: -; D: TRBD1
DNA: TGTGCCAGCAGTTTCGGGACAGGGTCATGGACCGGGGAGCTGTTTTTT; CDR3: CASSFGTGSWTGELFF; J: TRBJ2-2; V: TRBV28; size: once; D: TRBD1
DNA: TGTGCCAGCAGCCCCGGGACAGTATGGGGCTACACCTTC; CDR3: CASSPGTVWGYTF; J: TRBJ1-2; V: TRBV28; size: -; D: TRBD1
DNA: TGTGCCAGTAGCACCTACGAAAGGAGGTATGAGCAGTTCTTC; CDR3: CASSTYERRYEQFF; J: TRBJ2-1; V: TRBV19; size: -; D: -
DNA: TGTGCCAGCAGCGTAGAAGCGGGACCCTACGAGCAGTACTTC; CDR3: CASSVEAGPYEQYF; J: TRBJ2-7; V: TRBV9; size: -; D: TRBD2
DNA: TGTGCCAGCAGCCCCTTGGCAGGCTCCCAAGATACGCAGTATTTT; CDR3: CASSPLAGSQDTQYF; J: TRBJ2-3; V: TRBV7-9; size: -; D: -
DNA: TGTGCCAGCACCTTTGGATCTGGGGCCAACGTCCTGACTTTC; CDR3: CASTFGSGANVLTF; J: TRBJ2-6; V: TRBV6-5; size: -; D: -
DNA: TGTGCCAGCAGGACGGGGCGGGAGGGCCCTCGAGAGACCCAGTACTTC; CDR3: CASRTGREGPRETQYF; J: TRBJ2-5; V: TRBV28; size: -; D: TRBD2
DNA: TGCGCCAGCAGCCAGGTCGGACAGAGGAACACTGAAGCTTTCTTT; CDR3: CASSQVGQRNTEAFF; J: TRBJ1-1; V: TRBV4-3; size: once; D: -
DNA: TGTGCCAGCAGTGAAGGGAGGGGCAATGAGCAGTTCTTC; CDR3: CASSEGRGNEQFF; J: TRBJ2-1; V: TRBV2; size: -; D: -
DNA: TGTGCCAGCAGCCCGGGTAGGGAGACCCAGTACTTC; CDR3: CASSPGRETQYF; J: TRBJ2-5; V: TRBV6-5; size: -; D: -
DNA: TGTGCCAGCAGTTTAGGGTTCGCGGGGGTGAATGAAAAACTGTTTTTT; CDR3: CASSLGFAGVNEKLFF; J: TRBJ1-4; V: TRBV27; size: -; D: -
DNA: TGCGCCAGCAGCTTTCGACAGGGCATCCAAGAGACCCAGTACTTC; CDR3: CASSFRQGIQETQYF; J: TRBJ2-5; V: TRBV4-1; size: -; D: TRBD1
DNA: TGCAGAACTTCCTGGCCCGGGGATACCTACGAGCAGTACTTC; CDR3: CRTSWPGDTYEQYF; J: TRBJ2-7; V: TRBV29-1; size: -; D: -
DNA: TGTGCCAGCAGCCAAGACTCGGCCAATGAGCAGTTCTTC; CDR3: CASSQDSANEQFF; J: TRBJ2-1; V: TRBV14; size: -; D: -
DNA: TGTGCCAGCAGGTTACTAGGAGAGGGAGGGAACAATCAGCCCCAGCATTTT; CDR3: CASRLLGEGGNNQPQHF; J: TRBJ1-5; V: TRBV28; size: -; D: -
DNA: TGTGCCAGCAGCAAAGGTCTAGGACGGCTGACCTACGAGCAGTACTTC; CDR3: CASSKGLGRLTYEQYF; J: TRBJ2-7; V: TRBV21-1; size: -; D: -
DNA: TGTGCCAGCAGTTACTCGGACAGGGTCACAGATACGCAGTATTTT; CDR3: CASSYSDRVTDTQYF; J: TRBJ2-3; V: TRBV6-5; size: once; D: TRBD1
DNA: TGCGCCAGCAGCCAAGCGGCAGGGCGCGAGCAGTACTTC; CDR3: CASSQAAGREQYF; J: TRBJ2-7; V: TRBV4-3; size: -; D: -
DNA: TGTGCCAGCAGCGACAGGGGTTCCAATCAGCCCCAGCATTTT; CDR3: CASSDRGSNQPQHF; J: TRBJ1-5; V: TRBV7-9; size: -; D: TRBD1
DNA: TGTGCCAGCAGCGGCCGCATATCTGAAACTGAAGCTTTCTTT; CDR3: CASSGRISETEAFF; J: TRBJ1-1; V: TRBV9; size: -; D: -
DNA: TGTGCCGCGACTAGCGGGAGCTACAATGAGCAGTTCTTC; CDR3: CAATSGSYNEQFF; J: TRBJ2-1; V: TRBV27; size: -; D: TRBD2
DNA: TGTGCCAGCAGTTTATCGGGGGGTTCGCCCTACGAGCAGTACTTC; CDR3: CASSLSGGSPYEQYF; J: TRBJ2-7; V: TRBV27; size: -; D: -
DNA: TGTGCCAGCAGGCCCACTCTGCGGGAGGGTTACGAGCAGTACTTC; CDR3: CASRPTLREGYEQYF; J: TRBJ2-7; V: TRBV6-1; size: -; D: TRBD2
DNA: TGTGCCAGTAGTATTATAGCGGGAGCTTCCAATGAGCAGTTCTTC; CDR3: CASSIIAGASNEQFF; J: TRBJ2-1; V: TRBV19; size: -; D: TRBD2
DNA: TGCGCCAGCAGCCCAGGGACCGGGACAGGGAACTCACCCCTCCACTTT; CDR3: CASSPGTGTGNSPLHF; J: TRBJ1-6; V: TRBV4-3; size: -; D: TRBD1
DNA: TGTGCCAGCACCCTGACTAGCGGGAGAGTCCACGAGCAGTACTTC; CDR3: CASTLTSGRVHEQYF; J: TRBJ2-7; V: TRBV13; size: -; D: TRBD2
DNA: TGTGCCAGCAGTGAAGACTCCGGCCTAGCGGGAGTCTACGAGCAGTACTTC; CDR3: CASSEDSGLAGVYEQYF; J: TRBJ2-7; V: TRBV6-1; size: -; D: TRBD2
DNA: TGTGCCAGCAGCCTCGGACAGGGCGGCTATGGCTACACCTTC; CDR3: CASSLGQGGYGYTF; J: TRBJ1-2; V: TRBV7-9; size: -; D: TRBD1
DNA: TGTGCCAGCAGTCCGACTAGCCAAACCGGGGAGCTGTTTTTT; CDR3: CASSPTSQTGELFF; J: TRBJ2-2; V: TRBV9; size: -; D: TRBD2